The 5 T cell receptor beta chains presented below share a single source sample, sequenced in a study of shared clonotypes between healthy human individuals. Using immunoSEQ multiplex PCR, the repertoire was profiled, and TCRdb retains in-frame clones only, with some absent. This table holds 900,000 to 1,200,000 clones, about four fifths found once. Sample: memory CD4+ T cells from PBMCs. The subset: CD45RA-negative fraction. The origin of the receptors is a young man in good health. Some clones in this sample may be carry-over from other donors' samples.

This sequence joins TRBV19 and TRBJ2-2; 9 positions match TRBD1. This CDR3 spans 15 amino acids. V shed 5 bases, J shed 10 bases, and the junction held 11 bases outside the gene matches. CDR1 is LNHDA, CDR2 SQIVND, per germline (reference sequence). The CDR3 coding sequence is TGTGCCAGTAGTTCGATAGGGACAGGGCCCGTGGAGCTGTTTTTT. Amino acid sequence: CASSSIGTGPVELFF.

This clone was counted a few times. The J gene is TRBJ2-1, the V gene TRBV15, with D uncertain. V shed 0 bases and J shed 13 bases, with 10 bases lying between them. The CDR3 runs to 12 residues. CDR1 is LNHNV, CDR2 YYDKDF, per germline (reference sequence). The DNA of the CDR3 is TGTGCCACCAGCAGAGATTTTGGGAAACAGTTCTTC. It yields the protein CATSRDFGKQFF.

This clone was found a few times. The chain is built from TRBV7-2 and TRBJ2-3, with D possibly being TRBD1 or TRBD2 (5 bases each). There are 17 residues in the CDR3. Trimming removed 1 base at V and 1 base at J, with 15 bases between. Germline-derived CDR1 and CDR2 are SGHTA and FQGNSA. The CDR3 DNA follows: TGTGCCAGCAGCTTAGATCTTCGGGGCGTGGGCACAGATACGCAGTATTTT. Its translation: CASSLDLRGVGTDTQYF.

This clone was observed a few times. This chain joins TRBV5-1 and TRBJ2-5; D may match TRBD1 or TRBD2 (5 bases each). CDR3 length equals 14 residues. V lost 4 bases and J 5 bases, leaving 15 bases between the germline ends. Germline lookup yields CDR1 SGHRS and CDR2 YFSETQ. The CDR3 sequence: CASSPRRDAETQYF. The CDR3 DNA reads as TGCGCCAGCAGCCCCCGCCGGGACGCTGAGACCCAGTACTTC.

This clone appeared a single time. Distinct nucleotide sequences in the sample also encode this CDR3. This CDR3 is CASSRQQETQYF. CDR3 nucleotide sequence: TGTGCCAGCAGCCGGCAGCAAGAGACCCAGTACTTC. V usage is TRBV2 and J usage is TRBJ2-5, with D unresolved. Trimming left V 6 bases short and J 2 bases short, with 7 bases between. Germline lookup yields CDR1 SNHLY and CDR2 FYNNEI. The CDR3 length is 12 residues.